The TCR beta chain described here comes from a study of T-cell reconstitution after alpha-beta-depleted transplantation in children. CDR3 length: 13 residues. Germline V CDR1 and CDR2: MDHEN, SYDVKM. Trimming took off 8 bases at V and 3 bases at J, with 11 bases between the two ends. Unique molecular identifiers were incorporated during preparation of the TCRbeta library. TCRdb re-analysed the PCR reads in MiXCR, keeping a single row per CDR3 protein. The sample has some 250,000 distinct CDR3 sequences, 12% seen once. This clonotype was picked up many times. This sequence originates from a human donor who donated a stem cell graft to a child with acute lymphoblastic leukemia. The V call is TRBV28, the J call TRBJ2-1, with D unresolved. This specimen consisted of PBMCs from the stem cell graft donor, obtained from the stem cell graft. The CDR3 spells CASESSSYNEQFF. The CDR3 nucleotides are TGTGCCAGCGAGTCGTCTAGCTACAATGAGCAGTTCTTC. Together with reference TRBV28 and TRBJ2-1, the CDR3 gives the full variable domain: DVKVTQSSRYLVKRTGEKVFLECVQDMDHENMFWYRQDPGLGLRLIYFSYDVKMKEKGDIPEGYSVSREKKERFSLILESASTNQTSMYLCASESSSYNEQFFGPGTRLTVL.